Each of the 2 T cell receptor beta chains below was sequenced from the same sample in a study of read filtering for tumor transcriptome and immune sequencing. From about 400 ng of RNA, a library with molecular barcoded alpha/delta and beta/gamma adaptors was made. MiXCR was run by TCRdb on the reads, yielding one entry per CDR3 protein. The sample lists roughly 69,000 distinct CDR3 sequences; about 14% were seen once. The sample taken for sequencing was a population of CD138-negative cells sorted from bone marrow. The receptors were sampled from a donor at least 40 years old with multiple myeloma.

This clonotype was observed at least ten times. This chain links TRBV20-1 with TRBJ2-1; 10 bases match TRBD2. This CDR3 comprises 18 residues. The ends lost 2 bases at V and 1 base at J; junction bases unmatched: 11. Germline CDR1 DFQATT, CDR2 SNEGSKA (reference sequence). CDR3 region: CSARSRSSGSLSYNEQFF. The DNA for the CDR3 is TGCAGTGCTAGAAGTCGTTCTAGCGGGAGTCTGTCCTACAATGAGCAGTTCTTC.

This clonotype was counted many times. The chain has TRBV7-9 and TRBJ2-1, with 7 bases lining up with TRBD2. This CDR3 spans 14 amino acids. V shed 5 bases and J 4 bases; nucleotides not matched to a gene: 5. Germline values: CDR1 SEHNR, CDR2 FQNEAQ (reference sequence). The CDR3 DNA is TGTGCCAGCAGCGCGACTAGCCGTTACAATGAGCAGTTCTTC. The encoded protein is CASSATSRYNEQFF.